The present T cell receptor (beta chain) was sequenced within a study of blood T cell repertoires in COVID-19. The protocol was immunoSEQ multiplex PCR, while the TCRdb copy is restricted to in-frame clones and leaves out a portion. Of about 210,000 clones listed, 80% to 85% are singletons. The table lists this clone with a count of one. The CDR3 covers 16 residues. The ends lost 4 bases at V and 6 bases at J; junction bases unmatched: 10. Germline-derived CDR1 and CDR2 are SGHDN and FVKESK. The chain recombines TRBV14 with TRBJ1-2, with 11 bases lining up with TRBD1. Sequencing input: peripheral blood. The receptor's source is a woman aged 80 or older with COVID-19, enrolled during active disease. The CDR3 here is CASSRKIRTGGDGYTF. CDR3 nucleotide sequence: TGTGCCAGCAGCCGAAAAATCAGGACAGGGGGCGATGGCTACACCTTC.